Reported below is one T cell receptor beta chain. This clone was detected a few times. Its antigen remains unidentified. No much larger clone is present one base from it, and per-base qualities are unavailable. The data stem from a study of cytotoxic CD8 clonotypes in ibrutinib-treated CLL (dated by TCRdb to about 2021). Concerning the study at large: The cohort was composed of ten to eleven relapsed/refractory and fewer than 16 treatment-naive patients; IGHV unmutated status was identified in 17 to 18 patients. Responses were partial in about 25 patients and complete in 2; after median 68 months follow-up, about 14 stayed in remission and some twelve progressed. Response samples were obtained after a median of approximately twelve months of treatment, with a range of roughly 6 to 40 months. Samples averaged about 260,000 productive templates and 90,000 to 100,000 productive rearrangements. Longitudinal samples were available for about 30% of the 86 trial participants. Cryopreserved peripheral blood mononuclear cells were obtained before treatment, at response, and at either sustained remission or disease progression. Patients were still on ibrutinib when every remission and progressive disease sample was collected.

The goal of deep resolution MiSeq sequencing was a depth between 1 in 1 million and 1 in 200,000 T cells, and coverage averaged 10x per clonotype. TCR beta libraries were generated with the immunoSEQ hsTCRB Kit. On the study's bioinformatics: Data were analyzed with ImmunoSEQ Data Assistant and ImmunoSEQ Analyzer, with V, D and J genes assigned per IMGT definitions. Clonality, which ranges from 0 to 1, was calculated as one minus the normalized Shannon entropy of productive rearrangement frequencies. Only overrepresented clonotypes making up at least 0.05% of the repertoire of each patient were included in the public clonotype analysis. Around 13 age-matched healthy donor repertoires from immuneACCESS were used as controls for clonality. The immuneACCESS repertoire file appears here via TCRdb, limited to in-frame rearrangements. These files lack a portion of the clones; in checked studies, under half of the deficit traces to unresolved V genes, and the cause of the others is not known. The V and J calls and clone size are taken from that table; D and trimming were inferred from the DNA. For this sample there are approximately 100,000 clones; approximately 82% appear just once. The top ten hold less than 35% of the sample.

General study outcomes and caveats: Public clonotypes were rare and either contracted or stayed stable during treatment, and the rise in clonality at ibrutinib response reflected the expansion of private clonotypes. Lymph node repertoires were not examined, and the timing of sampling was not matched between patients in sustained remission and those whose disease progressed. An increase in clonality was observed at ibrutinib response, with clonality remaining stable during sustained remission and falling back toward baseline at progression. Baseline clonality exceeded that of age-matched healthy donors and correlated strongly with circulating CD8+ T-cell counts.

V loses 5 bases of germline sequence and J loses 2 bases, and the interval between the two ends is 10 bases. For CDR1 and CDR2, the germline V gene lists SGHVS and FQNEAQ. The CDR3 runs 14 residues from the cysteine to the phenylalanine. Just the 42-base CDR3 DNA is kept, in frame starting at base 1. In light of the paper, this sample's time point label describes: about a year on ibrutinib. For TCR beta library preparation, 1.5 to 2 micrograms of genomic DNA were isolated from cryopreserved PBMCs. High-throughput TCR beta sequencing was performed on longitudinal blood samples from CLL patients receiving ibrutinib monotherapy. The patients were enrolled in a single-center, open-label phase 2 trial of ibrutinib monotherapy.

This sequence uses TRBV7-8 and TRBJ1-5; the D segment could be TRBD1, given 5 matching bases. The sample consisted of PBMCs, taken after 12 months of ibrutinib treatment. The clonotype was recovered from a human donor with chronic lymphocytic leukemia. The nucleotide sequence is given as TGTGCCAGCAGCCTGGGACTGCGCAATCAGCCCCAGCATTTT. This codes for CASSLGLRNQPQHF.